This entry features one TCR beta chain sequence. Authors' analysis steps: Using reference gene primer amplification, nucleated cell counts were estimated. The table came from immunoSEQ multiplex PCR; TCRdb's copy has only in-frame clones and leaves some out. For V, J and clone size, that table is used; D and trimming come from the DNA. This sample yields a few hundred thousand clones, of which under 90% are seen a single time; less than 20% belongs to the top ten. The V segment lost 4 bases and the J segment 2 bases; nucleotides outside the gene matches: 7. In germline, CDR1 is KGHDR, CDR2 SFDVKD. The length of the CDR3 is 17 residues. The sample comes from a study of blood T cell repertoires in COVID-19. Turning to the study itself: Specimens from acute and convalescent COVID-19 originated in the United States, Italy and Spain. T cells, B-cell-depleted T cells, or PBMCs provided the cDNA or gDNA that served as material.

The clonotype was recovered from a man aged 30-40 years with active or convalescent COVID-19. Material: peripheral blood. This sequence joins TRBV24-1 and TRBJ2-1, with TRBD2 matching over 10 bases. The CDR3 protein is CATSDPSGREAYNEQFF. In nucleotides, the CDR3 is TGTGCCACCAGTGACCCGAGCGGGAGGGAAGCCTACAATGAGCAGTTCTTC.